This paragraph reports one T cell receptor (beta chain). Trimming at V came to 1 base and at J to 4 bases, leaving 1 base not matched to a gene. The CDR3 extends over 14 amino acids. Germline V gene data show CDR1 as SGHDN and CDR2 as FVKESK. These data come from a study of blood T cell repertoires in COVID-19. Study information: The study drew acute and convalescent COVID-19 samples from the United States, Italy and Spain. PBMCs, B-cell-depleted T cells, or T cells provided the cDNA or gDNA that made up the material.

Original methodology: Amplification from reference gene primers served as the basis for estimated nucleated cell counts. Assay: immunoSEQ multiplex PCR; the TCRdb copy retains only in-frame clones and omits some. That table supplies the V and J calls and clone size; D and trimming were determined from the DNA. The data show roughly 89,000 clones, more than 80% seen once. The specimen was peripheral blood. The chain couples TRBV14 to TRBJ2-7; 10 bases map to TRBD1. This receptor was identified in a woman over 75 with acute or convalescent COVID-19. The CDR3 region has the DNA TGTGCCAGCAGCCAAGGGGACAGGGGTTACGAGCAGTACTTC. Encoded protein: CASSQGDRGYEQYF.